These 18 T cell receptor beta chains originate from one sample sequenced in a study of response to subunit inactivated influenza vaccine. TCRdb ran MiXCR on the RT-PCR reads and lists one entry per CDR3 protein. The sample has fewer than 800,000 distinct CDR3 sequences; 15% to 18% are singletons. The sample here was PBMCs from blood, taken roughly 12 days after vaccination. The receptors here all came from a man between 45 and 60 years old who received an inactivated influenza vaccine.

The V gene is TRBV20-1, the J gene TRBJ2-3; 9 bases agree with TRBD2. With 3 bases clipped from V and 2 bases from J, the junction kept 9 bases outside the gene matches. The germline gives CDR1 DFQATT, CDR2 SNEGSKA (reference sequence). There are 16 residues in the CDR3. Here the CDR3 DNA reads TGCAGTGCTAGTCTGCCTAGCGGGGCCTACACAGATACGCAGTATTTT. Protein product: CSASLPSGAYTDTQYF.

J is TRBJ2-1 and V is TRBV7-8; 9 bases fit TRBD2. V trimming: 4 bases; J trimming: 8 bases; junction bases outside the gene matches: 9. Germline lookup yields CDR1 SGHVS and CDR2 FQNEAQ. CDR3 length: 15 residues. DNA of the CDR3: TGTGCCAGCAGCTCGTCGGTAGCGGGAGTCCATGAGCAGTTCTTC. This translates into CASSSSVAGVHEQFF.

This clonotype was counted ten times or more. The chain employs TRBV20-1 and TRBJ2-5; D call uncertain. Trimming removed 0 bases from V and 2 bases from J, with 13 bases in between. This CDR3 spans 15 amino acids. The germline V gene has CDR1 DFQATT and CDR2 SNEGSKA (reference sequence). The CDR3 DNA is TGCAGTGCTAGAGATCTGGGATCGTCACAAGAGACCCAGTACTTC. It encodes CSARDLGSSQETQYF.

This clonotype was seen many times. The CDR3 region is CASSPGQRETQYF. In DNA, the CDR3 is TGCGCCAGCAGCCCCGGACAGAGAGAGACCCAGTACTTC. The gene calls are TRBV5-1 and TRBJ2-5; possible D gene TRBD1, 6 bases. This CDR3 contains 13 residues. Germline lookup yields CDR1 SGHRS and CDR2 YFSETQ. The ends were cut back, 4 bases at V and 4 bases at J, with 11 bases in the middle.

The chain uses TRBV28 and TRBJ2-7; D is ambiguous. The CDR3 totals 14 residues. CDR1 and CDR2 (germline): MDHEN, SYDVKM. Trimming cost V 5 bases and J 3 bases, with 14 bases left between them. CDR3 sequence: CASSLQNGGYEQYF. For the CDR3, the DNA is TGTGCCAGCAGTCTCCAAAATGGCGGCTACGAGCAGTACTTC.

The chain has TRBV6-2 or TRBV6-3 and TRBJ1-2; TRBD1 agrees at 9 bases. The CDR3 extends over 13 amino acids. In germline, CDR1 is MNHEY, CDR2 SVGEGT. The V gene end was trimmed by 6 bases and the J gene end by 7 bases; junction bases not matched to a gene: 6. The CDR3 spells CASSRDRESGYTF. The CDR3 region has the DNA TGTGCCAGCAGCCGGGACAGGGAGTCTGGCTACACCTTC.

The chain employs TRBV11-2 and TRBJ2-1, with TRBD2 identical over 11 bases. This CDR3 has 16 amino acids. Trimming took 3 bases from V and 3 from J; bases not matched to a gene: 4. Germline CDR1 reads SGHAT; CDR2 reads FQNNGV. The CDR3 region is CASSFLAGGDYNEQFF. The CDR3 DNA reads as TGTGCCAGCAGCTTTCTAGCGGGGGGTGACTACAATGAGCAGTTCTTC.

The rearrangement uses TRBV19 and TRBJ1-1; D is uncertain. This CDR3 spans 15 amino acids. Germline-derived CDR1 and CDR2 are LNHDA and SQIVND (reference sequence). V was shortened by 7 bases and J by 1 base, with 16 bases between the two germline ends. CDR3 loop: CASIRGGSWNTEAFF. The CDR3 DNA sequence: TGTGCCAGTATCAGAGGAGGTTCCTGGAACACTGAAGCTTTCTTT.

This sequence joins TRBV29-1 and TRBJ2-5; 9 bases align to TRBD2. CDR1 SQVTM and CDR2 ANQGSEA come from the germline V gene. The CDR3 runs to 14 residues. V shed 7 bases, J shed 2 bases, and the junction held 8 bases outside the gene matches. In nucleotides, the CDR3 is TGCAGCGCCTCGAAGACTAGCGGTCAAGAGACCCAGTACTTC. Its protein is CSASKTSGQETQYF.

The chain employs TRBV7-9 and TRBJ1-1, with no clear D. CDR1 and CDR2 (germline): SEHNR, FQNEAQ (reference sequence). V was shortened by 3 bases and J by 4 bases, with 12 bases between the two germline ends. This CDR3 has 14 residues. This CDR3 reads CASSFGISATEAFF. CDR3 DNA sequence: TGTGCCAGCAGCTTTGGAATCAGCGCCACTGAAGCTTTCTTT.

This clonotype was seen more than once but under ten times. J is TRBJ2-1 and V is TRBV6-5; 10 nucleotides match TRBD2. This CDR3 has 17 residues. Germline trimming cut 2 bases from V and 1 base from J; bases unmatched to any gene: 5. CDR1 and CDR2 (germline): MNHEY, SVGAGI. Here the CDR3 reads CASSYDASGSSYNEQFF. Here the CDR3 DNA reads TGTGCCAGCAGTTACGATGCTAGCGGGAGTTCCTACAATGAGCAGTTCTTC.

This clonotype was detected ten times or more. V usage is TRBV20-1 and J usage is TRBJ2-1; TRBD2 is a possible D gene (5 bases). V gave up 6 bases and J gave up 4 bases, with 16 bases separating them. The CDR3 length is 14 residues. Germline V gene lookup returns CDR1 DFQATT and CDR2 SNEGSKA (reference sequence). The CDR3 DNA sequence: TGCAGTGCCCCTTCCGGGATGGGGTACAATGAGCAGTTCTTC. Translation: CSAPSGMGYNEQFF.

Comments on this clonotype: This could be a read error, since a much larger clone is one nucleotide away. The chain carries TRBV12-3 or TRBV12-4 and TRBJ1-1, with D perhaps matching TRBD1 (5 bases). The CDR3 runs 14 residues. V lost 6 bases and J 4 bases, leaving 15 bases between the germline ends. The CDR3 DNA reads TGTGCCAGCAGCCAGACAGTTTGGGTCACTGAAGCTTTCTTT. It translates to CASSQTVWVTEAFF.

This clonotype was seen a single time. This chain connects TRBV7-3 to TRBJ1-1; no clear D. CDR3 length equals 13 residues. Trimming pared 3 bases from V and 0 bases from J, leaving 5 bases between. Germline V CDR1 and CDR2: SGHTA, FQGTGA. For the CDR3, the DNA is TGTGCCAGCAGCTTTTCGATGAACACTGAAGCTTTCTTT. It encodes CASSFSMNTEAFF.

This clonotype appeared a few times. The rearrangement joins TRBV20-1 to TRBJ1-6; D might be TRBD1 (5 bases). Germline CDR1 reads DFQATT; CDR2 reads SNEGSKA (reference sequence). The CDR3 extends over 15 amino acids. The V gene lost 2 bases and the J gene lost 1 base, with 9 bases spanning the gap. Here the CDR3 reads CSARSEGSYNSPLHF. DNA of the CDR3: TGCAGTGCTAGATCGGAGGGGTCCTATAATTCACCCCTCCACTTT.

CDR3 nucleotides: TGCAGTGCTCGTACTAGCGGGAATAAGGAGCTGTTTTTT. It specifies CSARTSGNKELFF. The rearrangement links TRBV20-1 to TRBJ2-2, with TRBD2 identical over 10 bases. Germline trimming cut 5 bases from V and 10 bases from J; bases unmatched to any gene: 7. The germline V gene encodes CDR1 DFQATT and CDR2 SNEGSKA (reference sequence). The CDR3 extends over 13 amino acids.

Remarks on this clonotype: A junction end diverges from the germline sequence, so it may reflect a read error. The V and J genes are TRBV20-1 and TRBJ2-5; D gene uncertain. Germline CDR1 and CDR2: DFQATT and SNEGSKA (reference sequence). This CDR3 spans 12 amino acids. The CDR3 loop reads CSATLSQETQCF. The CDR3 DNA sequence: TGCAGTGCTACACTGTCCCAAGAGACCCAGTGCTTC.

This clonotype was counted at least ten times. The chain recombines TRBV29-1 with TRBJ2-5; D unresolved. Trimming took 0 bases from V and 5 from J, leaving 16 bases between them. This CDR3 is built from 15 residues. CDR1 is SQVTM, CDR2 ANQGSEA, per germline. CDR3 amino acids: CSVEDPEDGGETQYF. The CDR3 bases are TGCAGCGTTGAAGATCCAGAGGACGGTGGGGAGACCCAGTACTTC. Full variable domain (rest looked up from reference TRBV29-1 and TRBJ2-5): SAVISQKPSRDICQRGTSLTIQCQVDSQVTMMFWYRQQPGQSLTLIATANQGSEATYESGFVIDKFPISRPNLTFSTLTVSNMSPEDSSIYLCSVEDPEDGGETQYFGPGTRLLVL.